Below are 25 T cell receptor beta chains sequenced from a single sample in a study of CD8 T cells in Susac syndrome. It was with random hexamers that roughly 0.5 to 1 ug RNA was reverse transcribed. One entry per CDR3 protein results from TCRdb running MiXCR on the immunoSEQ multiplex PCR reads. The sample includes 95,000 to 150,000 distinct CDR3 sequences, about 93% seen only once; the top ten take roughly 0.098%. The material sequenced was CD4+ T cells from PBMCs. These receptors originate from a human donor in good health.

The J gene is TRBJ2-6, the V gene TRBV7-8; D unresolved. The CDR3 length is 16 residues. Trimming took off 0 bases at V and 2 bases at J, with 8 bases between the two ends. The germline CDR1 and CDR2 sequences are SGHVS and FQNEAQ. The chain's CDR3 is CASSLALGTGANVLTF. The CDR3, as DNA: TGTGCCAGCAGCTTAGCGCTGGGGACTGGGGCCAACGTCCTGACTTTC.

V and J are TRBV6-1 and TRBJ1-1; no definite D call. Germline values: CDR1 MNHNS, CDR2 SASEGT. The CDR3 consists of 13 residues. Trimming shortened V by 7 bases and J by 0 bases, and 9 bases separated the two germline ends. The CDR3 DNA reads as TGTGCCAGCATAAGGATACTGAACACTGAAGCTTTCTTT. Its translation is CASIRILNTEAFF.

The CDR3: CSGRAGGNTGELFF. The CDR3 DNA is TGCAGCGGCCGAGCGGGAGGGAACACCGGGGAGCTGTTTTTT. The gene calls are TRBV29-1 and TRBJ2-2; 9 bases map to TRBD2. Germline loops: CDR1 SQVTM, CDR2 ANQGSEA. V lost 7 bases, J lost 1 base, and 4 bases stayed unmatched. The CDR3 contains 14 residues.

The rearrangement uses TRBV3-1 and TRBJ2-1; 7 nucleotides line up with TRBD2. The CDR3 is made up of 13 amino acids. The J segment lost 10 bases and the V segment lost 5 bases, leaving 8 bases of the junction unmatched. Germline V gene sequence: CDR1 LGHDT, CDR2 YNNKEL (reference sequence). CDR3 bases: TGTGCCAGCAGCATTAGCGGGTCCGGGGAGCAGTTCTTC. Translated, it gives CASSISGSGEQFF.

This clonotype was recorded only once. The chain recombines TRBV7-3 with TRBJ2-5, with 7 bases that match TRBD2. Germline trimming cut 1 base from V and 1 base from J; bases unmatched to any gene: 6. The CDR3 is 16 amino acids. CDR1 SGHTA and CDR2 FQGTGA come from the germline V gene. CDR3 amino acids: CASSLIAGDTQETQYF. CDR3 bases: TGTGCCAGCAGCTTAATCGCGGGAGATACCCAAGAGACCCAGTACTTC.

V is TRBV7-9 and J is TRBJ2-3, with 8 bases lining up with TRBD2. This CDR3 region has 16 residues. Germline CDR1 SEHNR, CDR2 FQNEAQ (reference sequence). V was pared by 5 bases and J by 4 bases, with 11 bases of the junction left unmatched. CDR3 protein: CASSPGEAGGADTQYF. The CDR3 region has the DNA TGTGCCAGCAGCCCTGGGGAGGCGGGAGGAGCAGATACGCAGTATTTT.

The chain uses TRBV6-6 and TRBJ1-1; 10 bases are a match to TRBD1. From germline, CDR1 is MNHNY and CDR2 SVGAGI (reference sequence). The CDR3 sequence is 14 residues long. After removal of 2 bases from V and 5 bases from J, the junction contained 2 bases not matched to a gene. DNA of the CDR3: TGTGCCAGCAGTTACCGACAGGGGGCTACTGAAGCTTTCTTT. Translated, it gives CASSYRQGATEAFF.

This rearrangement joins TRBV3-1 to TRBJ1-3, with TRBD1 as a possible D gene (5 bases). With 1 base removed from V and 3 bases from J, the gap between germline ends came to 10 bases. Germline lookup yields CDR1 LGHDT and CDR2 YNNKEL (reference sequence). The CDR3 is made up of 15 amino acids. The CDR3 DNA follows: TGTGCCAGCAGCCAAGCGACAGTTTTTGGAAACACCATATATTTT. Its translation: CASSQATVFGNTIYF.

The sample holds a few counts of this clonotype. The CDR3 here is CASGLSGGHYEQYF. The CDR3 bases are TGTGCCAGTGGTCTTTCGGGGGGCCACTACGAGCAGTACTTC. This chain links TRBV19 with TRBJ2-7, with a tentative D call TRBD2 (7 bases). V was cut by 8 bases and J by 3 bases, with 17 bases left in between. CDR1 and CDR2 (germline): LNHDA, SQIVND (reference sequence). The CDR3 is made up of 14 amino acids.

The chain links TRBV4-1 to TRBJ2-2; 9 bases agree with TRBD1. The length of the CDR3 is 18 residues. Looked up from germline, CDR1 is MGHRA and CDR2 is YSYEKL. After removal of 1 base from V and 3 bases from J, the junction contained 9 bases not matched to a gene. The CDR3 region has the DNA TGCGCCAGCAGCCAAGGAAGAGTGACAGGGGGTGACACCGGGGAGCTGTTTTTT. It is translated as CASSQGRVTGGDTGELFF.

The chain couples TRBV6-5 to TRBJ2-5, with D perhaps being TRBD1 or TRBD2 (5 bases each). This CDR3 contains 14 residues. The V gene's germline CDR1 is MNHEY and CDR2 SVGAGI. Trimming took 8 bases from V and 2 from J, leaving 15 bases between them. Here the CDR3 reads CASSLGRQQETQYF. The CDR3 nucleotides are TGTGCCAGCTCTCTGGGGAGACAGCAAGAGACCCAGTACTTC.

This chain links TRBV11-2 with TRBJ2-2, with D tentatively TRBD2 (5 bases). CDR1 and CDR2 from the germline V gene are SGHAT and FQNNGV. The CDR3 contains 14 residues. Trimming removed 1 base from V and 7 bases from J, with 10 bases in between. The CDR3 spells CASSLVEGVGELFF. The CDR3 DNA follows: TGTGCCAGCAGCTTAGTCGAGGGTGTCGGGGAGCTGTTTTTT.

The genes are TRBV12-3 or TRBV12-4 and TRBJ1-4, with TRBD1 matching over 10 bases. The CDR3 totals 16 residues. J was trimmed by 1 base and V by 5 bases; bases with no gene match: 4. Here the CDR3 reads CASSPGQGGTNEKLFF. The CDR3 DNA sequence: TGTGCCAGCAGTCCTGGACAGGGGGGAACTAATGAAAAACTGTTTTTT.

This chain links TRBV30 with TRBJ2-3; D is ambiguous. The germline V gene encodes CDR1 GTSNPN and CDR2 SVGIG (reference sequence). Trimming removed 0 bases from V and 0 bases from J, with 10 bases in between. The CDR3 extends over 15 amino acids. CDR3 residues: CAWSVGHSSTDTQYF. The DNA of the CDR3 is TGTGCCTGGAGTGTAGGGCACTCTAGCACAGATACGCAGTATTTT.

This clonotype showed up just a few times. The V call is TRBV7-2, the J call TRBJ2-5; TRBD2 agrees at 7 bases. This CDR3 is 13 amino acids long. The germline gives CDR1 SGHTA, CDR2 FQGNSA. V shed 6 bases, J shed 4 bases, and the junction held 5 bases outside the gene matches. CDR3 loop: CASSLGGRETQYF. CDR3 nucleotide sequence: TGTGCCAGCAGTTTGGGCGGGAGAGAGACCCAGTACTTC.

The chain recombines TRBV7-2 with TRBJ2-2, with 7 positions matching TRBD2. The CDR3 runs to 14 residues. Germline V gene lookup returns CDR1 SGHTA and CDR2 FQGNSA. Trimming took 5 bases from V and 4 from J; bases not matched to a gene: 4. The CDR3 bases are TGTGCCAGCAGCCCAGGCGGGAGCACCGGGGAGCTGTTTTTT. Translated: CASSPGGSTGELFF.

The CDR3 DNA reads TGTGCCAGCAGCCCTAGCGGGAGCTACGAGCAGTACTTC. Residues: CASSPSGSYEQYF. The V gene is TRBV7-9, the J gene TRBJ2-7; 10 bases align to TRBD2. The CDR3 is 13 residues long. Germline CDR1 and CDR2: SEHNR and FQNEAQ (reference sequence). Trimming took 5 bases from V and 3 from J; bases not matched to a gene: 1. Drawing the rest from reference TRBV7-9 and TRBJ2-7, the complete variable domain is DTGVSQNPRHKITKRGQNVTFRCDPISEHNRLYWYRQTLGQGPEFLTYFQNEAQLEKSRLLSDRFSAERPKGSFSTLEIQRTEQGDSAMYLCASSPSGSYEQYFGPGTRLTVT.

The CDR3 coding sequence is TGTGCCAGCAGTGAAAATTGGGGCCAGCCCCAGCATTTT. Translation gives CASSENWGQPQHF. The rearrangement uses TRBV6-1 and TRBJ1-5, with D maybe TRBD1 (5 bases). Per the germline V gene, CDR1 is MNHNS and CDR2 is SASEGT. The V gene lost 2 bases and the J gene lost 7 bases, with 9 bases spanning the gap. This CDR3 is 13 amino acids long.

This clonotype has a single count. V and J are TRBV12-3 or TRBV12-4 and TRBJ1-1; TRBD1 agrees at 10 bases. Trimming took 5 bases from V and 5 from J; bases not matched to a gene: 2. The CDR3 runs 13 residues. The CDR3 DNA reads TGTGCCAGCAGTATGGACAGGGGGACTGAAGCTTTCTTT. It encodes CASSMDRGTEAFF.

The V gene is TRBV15, the J gene TRBJ2-1, with 7 bases that match TRBD2. This CDR3 is built from 15 residues. Germline V gene data show CDR1 as LNHNV and CDR2 as YYDKDF (reference sequence). J was trimmed by 2 bases and V by 5 bases; bases with no gene match: 6. CDR3 amino acids: CATSELALTYNEQFF. CDR3 nucleotide sequence: TGTGCCACCAGCGAACTAGCGTTAACCTACAATGAGCAGTTCTTC.

This clonotype was observed a single time. This chain links TRBV10-3 with TRBJ2-6; D unresolved. The CDR3 has 13 amino acids. Germline values: CDR1 ENHRY, CDR2 SYGVKD. The V gene lost 6 bases and the J gene lost 6 bases, with 9 bases spanning the gap. CDR3 residues: CAISENKANVLTF. The CDR3 DNA reads TGTGCCATCAGCGAAAATAAGGCCAACGTCCTGACTTTC.

The chain has TRBV20-1 and TRBJ2-3, with D uncertain. Looked up from germline, CDR1 is DFQATT and CDR2 is SNEGSKA (reference sequence). The CDR3 has 13 residues. With 6 bases removed from V and 0 bases from J, the gap between germline ends came to 10 bases. The CDR3 sequence is CSAPSPSTDTQYF. The DNA for the CDR3 is TGCAGTGCCCCTAGTCCTAGCACAGATACGCAGTATTTT.

The chain joins TRBV7-6 to TRBJ1-1; D uncertain. V was shortened by 1 base and J by 0 bases, with 12 bases between the two germline ends. Germline CDR1 and CDR2: SGHVS and FNYEAQ. This CDR3 region has 16 residues. The CDR3 here is CASSLEPRPMNTEAFF. CDR3 in DNA: TGTGCCAGCAGCTTAGAACCCAGGCCCATGAACACTGAAGCTTTCTTT.

The CDR3 DNA is TGCGCCAGCAGCCCGATGGGGCGGACAGAGGAAAAACTGTTTTTT. Residues: CASSPMGRTEEKLFF. The V and J genes are TRBV5-1 and TRBJ1-4, with D possibly being TRBD1 (6 bases). V dropped 4 bases and J dropped 8 bases, with 18 bases sitting between them. This CDR3 has 15 amino acids. The germline gives CDR1 SGHRS, CDR2 YFSETQ. The full variable domain, in which reference TRBV5-1 and TRBJ1-4 provide the parts outside the CDR3, is KAGVTQTPRYLIKTRGQQVTLSCSPISGHRSVSWYQQTPGQGLQFLFEYFSETQRNKGNFPGRFSGRQFSNSRSEMNVSTLELGDSALYLCASSPMGRTEEKLFFGSGTQLSVL.

V gene TRBV5-1 combines with J gene TRBJ2-1; D is possibly TRBD1 (6 bases). CDR1 and CDR2 from the germline V gene are SGHRS and YFSETQ. The CDR3 extends over 13 amino acids. V lost 0 bases and J lost 8, with 9 bases in between. The CDR3 nucleotides read TGCGCCAGCAGCTTGGAGGGGGTCCATGAGCAGTTCTTC. Translated, it gives CASSLEGVHEQFF.